Listed below are T cell receptor beta chains from one sample, sequenced in a study of vaccination and CD4 T cells after COVID-19. TCRdb recomputed calls from the PCR reads with MiXCR, one row per CDR3 protein. Here the sample spans under 30,000 distinct CDR3 sequences, around a third being singletons. These TCRs' antigens remain unknown. Here the sequenced sample was CD4+ T cells from blood, cultured in vitro, taken about 7 months after SARS-CoV-2 vaccination. Every receptor here comes from a human donor who had recovered from COVID-19. The CDR3 runs from the conserved cysteine through the conserved F or W. D genes are given only for firm matches. Some rows mark clone size as missing; the rest say once, few, many or name a class of expanded clone.

CDR3 length: 17
J gene: TRBJ2-1
D gene: TRBD2
clone size: few
V gene: TRBV27
CDR3 DNA: TGTGCCAGCAGTTACTCAGGCCTTAGCGGGGGTTACAATGAGCAGTTCTTC
CDR3 protein: CASSYSGLSGGYNEQFF

CDR3 length: 9
J gene: TRBJ1-1
D gene: .
clone size: .
V gene: TRBV4-1
CDR3 DNA: TGCGCCAGCAGCAGGGGAGCTTTCTTT
CDR3 protein: CASSRGAFF

CDR3 length: 14
J gene: TRBJ1-6
D gene: TRBD1
clone size: .
V gene: TRBV6-5
CDR3 DNA: TGTGCCAGCAGTTACGGCAGGGGGAATTCACCCCTCCACTTT
CDR3 protein: CASSYGRGNSPLHF

CDR3 length: 15
J gene: TRBJ1-2
D gene: TRBD1
clone size: .
V gene: TRBV12-3/TRBV12-4
CDR3 DNA: TGTGCCAGCATCCTTTCTCAGCAGGGGGCTTATGGCTACACCTTC
CDR3 protein: CASILSQQGAYGYTF

CDR3 length: 13
J gene: TRBJ2-3
D gene: .
clone size: few
V gene: TRBV7-9
CDR3 DNA: TGTGCCAGAAGCGGGACAGACACAGATACGCAGTATTTT
CDR3 protein: CARSGTDTDTQYF

CDR3 length: 15
J gene: TRBJ1-5
D gene: .
clone size: .
V gene: TRBV7-6
CDR3 DNA: TGTGCCAGCAGCTTATCTGGAGGTAGCAATCAGCCCCAGCATTTT
CDR3 protein: CASSLSGGSNQPQHF

CDR3 length: 15
J gene: TRBJ1-2
D gene: TRBD1
clone size: medium-sized
V gene: TRBV7-9
CDR3 DNA: TGTGCCAGCAGCTTAGGGGGGACAGTCGACTGGGGCTACACCTTC
CDR3 protein: CASSLGGTVDWGYTF

CDR3 length: 13
J gene: TRBJ2-7
D gene: .
clone size: few
V gene: TRBV7-9
CDR3 DNA: TGTGCCAGCAGCTTTTCAGGGGCGAACGAGCAGTACTTC
CDR3 protein: CASSFSGANEQYF

CDR3 length: 11
J gene: TRBJ2-5
D gene: .
clone size: .
V gene: TRBV29-1
CDR3 DNA: TGCAGCGTTGAAGTGGGGGAGGCCCAGTACTTC
CDR3 protein: CSVEVGEAQYF

CDR3 length: 14
J gene: TRBJ1-2
D gene: TRBD1
clone size: medium-sized
V gene: TRBV7-2
CDR3 DNA: TGTGCCAGCAGCCCGGACAGGGTAATCTATGGCTACACCTTC
CDR3 protein: CASSPDRVIYGYTF

CDR3 length: 12
J gene: TRBJ2-5
D gene: .
clone size: few
V gene: TRBV2
CDR3 DNA: TGTGCCAGCTCGGCGTACCAAGAGACCCAGTACTTC
CDR3 protein: CASSAYQETQYF

CDR3 length: 13
J gene: TRBJ2-5
D gene: .
clone size: .
V gene: TRBV20-1
CDR3 DNA: TGCAGTGCTAGAGACGACGACCAAGAGACCCAGTACTTC
CDR3 protein: CSARDDDQETQYF

CDR3 length: 14
J gene: TRBJ2-7
D gene: .
clone size: .
V gene: TRBV27
CDR3 DNA: TGTGCCAGCAGCCATAGGGGGATTACGGGCGAGCAGTACTTC
CDR3 protein: CASSHRGITGEQYF

CDR3 length: 15
J gene: TRBJ1-6
D gene: .
clone size: .
V gene: TRBV7-9
CDR3 DNA: TGTGCCAGCAGCTTCACAGGAGCAAATAATTCACCCCTCCACTTT
CDR3 protein: CASSFTGANNSPLHF

CDR3 length: 13
J gene: TRBJ2-1
D gene: .
clone size: .
V gene: TRBV6-5
CDR3 DNA: TGTGCCAGCAGTTACGGGCGTTACAATGAGCAGTTCTTC
CDR3 protein: CASSYGRYNEQFF

CDR3 length: 15
J gene: TRBJ2-4
D gene: .
clone size: .
V gene: TRBV20-1
CDR3 DNA: TGCAGTGCAGAGTCGTCCCGCGGATCCAAAAACATTCAGTACTTC
CDR3 protein: CSAESSRGSKNIQYF

CDR3 length: 15
J gene: TRBJ2-2
D gene: TRBD2
clone size: few
V gene: TRBV7-9
CDR3 DNA: TGTGCCAGCAGCCCTAACAGCGGGATGGGCGGGGAGCTGTTTTTT
CDR3 protein: CASSPNSGMGGELFF

CDR3 length: 14
J gene: TRBJ2-3
D gene: TRBD2
clone size: .
V gene: TRBV7-3
CDR3 DNA: TGTGCCAGCAGCTTACAGCGGGAGAGGGATACGCAGTATTTT
CDR3 protein: CASSLQRERDTQYF

CDR3 length: 12
J gene: TRBJ2-5
D gene: .
clone size: .
V gene: TRBV28
CDR3 DNA: TGTGCCAGCAGTTTGCCCGGAGAGACCCAGTACTTC
CDR3 protein: CASSLPGETQYF

CDR3 length: 10
J gene: TRBJ2-1
D gene: .
clone size: .
V gene: TRBV7-8
CDR3 DNA: TGTGCCAGCAGGGGAGATGAGCAGTTCTTC
CDR3 protein: CASRGDEQFF

CDR3 length: 17
J gene: TRBJ2-3
D gene: TRBD2
clone size: few
V gene: TRBV15
CDR3 DNA: TGTGCCACCAGCAGAGGGGGCGGGAGGGATTTTACAGATACGCAGTATTTT
CDR3 protein: CATSRGGGRDFTDTQYF

CDR3 length: 12
J gene: TRBJ2-7
D gene: .
clone size: .
V gene: TRBV20-1
CDR3 DNA: TGCAGTGCTGGGGGCGGGAAATACGAGCAGTACTTC
CDR3 protein: CSAGGGKYEQYF

CDR3 length: 16
J gene: TRBJ1-5
D gene: .
clone size: medium-sized
V gene: TRBV20-1
CDR3 DNA: TGCAGTGCTAGAGTACTTGGTGCGGGCGGACCACGGGCCCAGCATTTT
CDR3 protein: CSARVLGAGGPRAQHF

CDR3 length: 11
J gene: TRBJ2-7
D gene: TRBD2
clone size: .
V gene: TRBV6-1
CDR3 DNA: TGTGCCAGCGGGGGGGTAGCCGAGCAGTACTTC
CDR3 protein: CASGGVAEQYF

CDR3 length: 12
J gene: TRBJ2-1
D gene: .
clone size: .
V gene: TRBV20-1
CDR3 DNA: TGCAGTGCGAGGGTCCAGAGGGGTGAGCAGTTCTTC
CDR3 protein: CSARVQRGEQFF

CDR3 length: 13
J gene: TRBJ2-2
D gene: .
clone size: .
V gene: TRBV7-2
CDR3 DNA: TGTGCCAGCAGCTTGTCCCTAACCGGGGAGCTGTTTTTT
CDR3 protein: CASSLSLTGELFF

CDR3 length: 15
J gene: TRBJ2-1
D gene: TRBD2
clone size: .
V gene: TRBV11-2
CDR3 DNA: TGTGCCAGCAGCTTACTAGCGGGAGGGGGGCAGGAGCAGTTCTTC
CDR3 protein: CASSLLAGGGQEQFF

CDR3 length: 15
J gene: TRBJ2-7
D gene: TRBD1
clone size: .
V gene: TRBV7-8
CDR3 DNA: TGTGCCAGCAGCAAGACCGGGACAGGAGATTACGAGCAGTACTTC
CDR3 protein: CASSKTGTGDYEQYF

CDR3 length: 18
J gene: TRBJ2-5
D gene: TRBD2
clone size: .
V gene: TRBV28
CDR3 DNA: TGTGCCAGCAGTTTAAGGTCCCGGGCTAGCGGGAGACAAGAGACCCAGTACTTC
CDR3 protein: CASSLRSRASGRQETQYF

CDR3 length: 17
J gene: TRBJ2-3
D gene: TRBD2
clone size: .
V gene: TRBV6-5
CDR3 DNA: TGTGCCAGCAGTTACTCAGGGGCGGGAGGGCGGCTAGATACGCAGTATTTT
CDR3 protein: CASSYSGAGGRLDTQYF

CDR3 length: 15
J gene: TRBJ2-3
D gene: .
clone size: .
V gene: TRBV7-2
CDR3 DNA: TGTGCCAGCAGCTTACTTGGACACCCCACAGATACGCAGTATTTT
CDR3 protein: CASSLLGHPTDTQYF

CDR3 length: 17
J gene: TRBJ2-3
D gene: .
clone size: .
V gene: TRBV28
CDR3 DNA: TGTGCCACGGCTAGGGGGGGATCAAGGTTTGGCACAGATACGCAGTATTTT
CDR3 protein: CATARGGSRFGTDTQYF

CDR3 length: 11
J gene: TRBJ2-1
D gene: .
clone size: .
V gene: TRBV20-1
CDR3 DNA: TGCAGTGCAGAGGGGTACAATGAGCAGTTCTTC
CDR3 protein: CSAEGYNEQFF

CDR3 length: 14
J gene: TRBJ1-1
D gene: .
clone size: .
V gene: TRBV2
CDR3 DNA: TGTGCCAGCAGTACTAAAGGACTGCCCACTGAAGCTTTCTTT
CDR3 protein: CASSTKGLPTEAFF

CDR3 length: 15
J gene: TRBJ1-6
D gene: .
clone size: .
V gene: TRBV2
CDR3 DNA: TGTGCCAGCAGTGCCCGGGGAAGCCTCAATTCACCCCTCCACTTT
CDR3 protein: CASSARGSLNSPLHF

CDR3 length: 14
J gene: TRBJ1-1
D gene: .
clone size: few
V gene: TRBV6-1
CDR3 DNA: TGTGCCAGCATCTTCCCAGGGAGATCCACTGAAGCTTTCTTT
CDR3 protein: CASIFPGRSTEAFF

CDR3 length: 11
J gene: TRBJ2-1
D gene: .
clone size: .
V gene: TRBV20-1
CDR3 DNA: TGCAGTGGAGCTAGCGAGGCTGAGCAGTTCTTC
CDR3 protein: CSGASEAEQFF

CDR3 length: 15
J gene: TRBJ2-5
D gene: .
clone size: few
V gene: TRBV20-1
CDR3 DNA: TGCAGTGCTAGAGTAGCAGGTAGCAGATGGGAGACCCAGTACTTC
CDR3 protein: CSARVAGSRWETQYF

CDR3 length: 14
J gene: TRBJ1-2
D gene: .
clone size: medium-sized
V gene: TRBV20-1
CDR3 DNA: TGCAGTGCTAGTTCCCCCCCGGGGAACTATGGCTACACCTTC
CDR3 protein: CSASSPPGNYGYTF

CDR3 length: 15
J gene: TRBJ2-5
D gene: TRBD2
clone size: .
V gene: TRBV7-2
CDR3 DNA: TGTGCCAGCAGCTTAGGGGGAGGGTCTCAAGAGACCCAGTACTTC
CDR3 protein: CASSLGGGSQETQYF

CDR3 length: 16
J gene: TRBJ1-3
D gene: .
clone size: .
V gene: TRBV7-9
CDR3 DNA: TGTGCCAGCAGCTCAACCGCAGGAATGGCAGGAAACACCATATATTTT
CDR3 protein: CASSSTAGMAGNTIYF

CDR3 length: 16
J gene: TRBJ1-5
D gene: TRBD1
clone size: few
V gene: TRBV28
CDR3 DNA: TGTGCCAGTAGAACGTTATCAGGGGGCGCATATCAGCCCCAGCATTTT
CDR3 protein: CASRTLSGGAYQPQHF

CDR3 length: 14
J gene: TRBJ1-5
D gene: TRBD1
clone size: .
V gene: TRBV2
CDR3 DNA: TGTGCCAGCAGGATAGACAGGGGAAATCAGCCCCAGCATTTT
CDR3 protein: CASRIDRGNQPQHF

CDR3 length: 13
J gene: TRBJ2-3
D gene: .
clone size: .
V gene: TRBV20-1
CDR3 DNA: TGCAGTGCTAGAGACCCCGTCCCAGATACGCAGTATTTT
CDR3 protein: CSARDPVPDTQYF

CDR3 length: 16
J gene: TRBJ2-2
D gene: .
clone size: few
V gene: TRBV28
CDR3 DNA: TGTGCCAGCAGTTCCCGGGCCGTACTGAACACCGGGGAGCTGTTTTTT
CDR3 protein: CASSSRAVLNTGELFF

CDR3 length: 18
J gene: TRBJ2-6
D gene: TRBD2
clone size: .
V gene: TRBV2
CDR3 DNA: TGTGCCAGCAGGGGTGGTAGCGGGAGGGCTGCTGGGGCCAACGTCCTGACTTTC
CDR3 protein: CASRGGSGRAAGANVLTF

CDR3 length: 18
J gene: TRBJ2-1
D gene: .
clone size: once
V gene: TRBV15
CDR3 DNA: TGTGCCACCAGCAGAGATTTTAGGGGAAGTGGCTCCTACAATGAGCAGTTCTTC
CDR3 protein: CATSRDFRGSGSYNEQFF

CDR3 length: 15
J gene: TRBJ2-5
D gene: TRBD1
clone size: few
V gene: TRBV6-4
CDR3 DNA: TGTGCCAGCAGTTCCGGACAGGGGGCGCAGGAGACCCAGTACTTC
CDR3 protein: CASSSGQGAQETQYF

CDR3 length: 15
J gene: TRBJ2-3
D gene: .
clone size: .
V gene: TRBV5-8
CDR3 DNA: TGTGCCAGCAGCTTCGGAGGGGCTAGCACAGATACGCAGTATTTT
CDR3 protein: CASSFGGASTDTQYF

CDR3 length: 12
J gene: TRBJ2-1
D gene: TRBD1
clone size: .
V gene: TRBV20-1
CDR3 DNA: TGCAGTGCTAAGACAGGGGGCAATGAGCAGTTCTTC
CDR3 protein: CSAKTGGNEQFF

CDR3 length: 14
J gene: TRBJ2-1
D gene: TRBD2
clone size: few
V gene: TRBV19
CDR3 DNA: TGTGCCAGTAGTTCCCTAGCGGGAGACAATGAGCAGTTCTTC
CDR3 protein: CASSSLAGDNEQFF

CDR3 length: 14
J gene: TRBJ1-6
D gene: .
clone size: few
V gene: TRBV20-1
CDR3 DNA: TGCAGTGCCGGCCCCTCCCTCGGTGTCTCACCCCTCCACTTT
CDR3 protein: CSAGPSLGVSPLHF